The T cell receptor (beta chain) under discussion was sequenced for a study of cytomegalovirus exposure and HLA in healthy donors. Overall study context: The approximately 680 first-cohort repertoires and the roughly 130 validation repertoires shared the same platform, a later analysis reported.

CDR3 length equals 16 residues. Germline V gene sequence: CDR1 GTSNPN, CDR2 SVGIG (reference sequence). V was clipped by 2 bases and J by 9 bases; unmatched bases: 15. Data came from immunoSEQ multiplex PCR; TCRdb stores just in-frame clones and leaves some out. The sample includes approximately 60,000 clones, roughly 94% of them seen just once. The clonotype originates from a woman in her late teens or twenties in good health and CMV-seronegative. Sequences were obtained from PBMCs. The chain has TRBV30 and TRBJ2-1, with 8 bases fitting TRBD2. The CDR3 nucleotides are TGTGCCTGGAGTTCAACTCGGACTAGCCTAAGGATTGAGCAGTTCTTC. This sequence encodes CAWSSTRTSLRIEQFF.